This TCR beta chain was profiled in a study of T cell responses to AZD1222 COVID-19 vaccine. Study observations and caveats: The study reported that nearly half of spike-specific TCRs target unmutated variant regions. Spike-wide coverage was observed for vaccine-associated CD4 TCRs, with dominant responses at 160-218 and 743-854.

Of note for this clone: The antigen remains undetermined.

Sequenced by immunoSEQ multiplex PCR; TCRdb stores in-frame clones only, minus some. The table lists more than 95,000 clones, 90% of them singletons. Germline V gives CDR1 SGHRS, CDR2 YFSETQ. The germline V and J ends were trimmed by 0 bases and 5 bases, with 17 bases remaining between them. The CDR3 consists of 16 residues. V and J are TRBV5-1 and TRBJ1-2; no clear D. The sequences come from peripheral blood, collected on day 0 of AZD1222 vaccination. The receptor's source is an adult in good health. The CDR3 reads CASSLEFRVEGYGYTF. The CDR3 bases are TGCGCCAGCAGCTTGGAATTTCGGGTCGAAGGGTATGGCTACACCTTC.